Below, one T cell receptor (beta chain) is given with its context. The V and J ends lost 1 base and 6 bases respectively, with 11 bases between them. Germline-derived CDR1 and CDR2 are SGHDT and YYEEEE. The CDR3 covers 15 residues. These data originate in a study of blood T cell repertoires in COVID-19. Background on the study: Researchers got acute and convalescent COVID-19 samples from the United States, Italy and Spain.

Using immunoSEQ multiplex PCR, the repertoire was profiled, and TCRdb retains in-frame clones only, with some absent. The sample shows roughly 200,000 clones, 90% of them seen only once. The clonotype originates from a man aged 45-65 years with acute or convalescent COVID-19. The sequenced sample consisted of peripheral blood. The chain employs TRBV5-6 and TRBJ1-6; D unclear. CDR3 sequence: CASSLFSGINSPLHF. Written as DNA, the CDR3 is TGTGCCAGCAGCTTGTTTTCGGGGATTAATTCACCCCTCCACTTT.